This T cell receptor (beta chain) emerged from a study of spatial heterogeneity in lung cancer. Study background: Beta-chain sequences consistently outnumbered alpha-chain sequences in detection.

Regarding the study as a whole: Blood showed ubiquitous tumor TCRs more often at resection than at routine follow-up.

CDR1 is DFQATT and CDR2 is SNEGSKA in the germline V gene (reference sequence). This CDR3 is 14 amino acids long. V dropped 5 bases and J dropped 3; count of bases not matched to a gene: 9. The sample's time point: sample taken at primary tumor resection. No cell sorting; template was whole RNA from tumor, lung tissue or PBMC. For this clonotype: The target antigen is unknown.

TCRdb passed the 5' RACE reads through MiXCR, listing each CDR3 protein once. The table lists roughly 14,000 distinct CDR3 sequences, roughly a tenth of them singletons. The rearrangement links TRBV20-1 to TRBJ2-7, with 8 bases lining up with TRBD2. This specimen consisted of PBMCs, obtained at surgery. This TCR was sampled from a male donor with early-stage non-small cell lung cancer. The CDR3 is CSAQKSGSGYEQYF. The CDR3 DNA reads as TGCAGTGCTCAAAAGAGCGGGAGTGGCTACGAGCAGTACTTC.